This T cell receptor (beta chain) was sequenced for a study of blood T cell repertoires in COVID-19 (dated by TCRdb to 2018 to 2020). Regarding the complete study: Samples from collaborators originated in the United States, Italy and Spain and spanned both the acute and convalescent phases of COVID-19. Sample metadata almost always included a de-identified subject ID, COVID-19 status, age in years and sex. The repertoires were released in a freely available public database intended as a resource for research on the immune response to SARS-CoV-2. The prospective study material was composed of cDNA or gDNA derived from T cells, B-cell-depleted T cells, or PBMCs. Where available, HLA class I and class II types were obtained from metadata supplied by the sample provider rather than from assay-based typing. Samples came from the ongoing ImmuneRACE study (first 160 participants) plus 1,254 subjects from 6 global collaborators. Subjects who had been exposed to COVID-19, were actively infected with it, or had recovered from it provided the deeply sampled blood TCRbeta repertoires that made up the dataset.

TCRbeta CDR3 regions were amplified from genomic DNA by means of the immunoSEQ Assay, a bias-controlled multiplex PCR. The paper's data handling went like this. The number of nucleated cells in each sample was estimated by amplification of reference gene primers within the assay. Sequence reads were collapsed and filtered to measure the absolute abundance of every unique TCRbeta CDR3 rearrangement. For each sample, productive Simpson clonality was calculated by taking the square root of Simpson's diversity index across productive rearrangements. TCRdb retrieved this table from immuneACCESS and kept in-frame rearrangements only. Not all clones are present; in checked studies, unresolved V genes account for under half, and no reason is known for the remainder. V and J calls plus clone size are reproduced from that table; the DNA served to infer D and trimming. The sample records about 99,000 clones, nearly 85% of which are singletons. The ten largest clones take up 10% to 15% of the sample.

The collaborating institutions used their own protocols to collect whole blood in K2EDTA tubes. For TCRbeta analysis, collaborator samples were shipped as frozen whole blood, as isolated PBMCs, or as DNA extracted from either sample type. From its cysteine to its phenylalanine, the CDR3 spans 16 amino acids. Only the CDR3 region is kept as DNA, spanning 48 bases read in frame from base 1. The germline V gene encodes CDR1 SNHLY and CDR2 FYNNEI. V is shortened by 2 bases, J by 0 bases, and the region joining them spans 11 bases. Concerning this clone: Its antigen has not been determined. No clone much larger than this one lies a single base away; base qualities are absent.

Beyond this particular receptor, the publication reports: Clinical and demographic metadata were provided uncurated, with the amount varying by source and participant.

Sequences were obtained from peripheral blood. The clonotype comes from a human donor in a cohort sampled during active or convalescent COVID-19. The chain is encoded by TRBV2 joined to TRBJ2-1, with the identity of the D gene unclear. CDR3 loop: CASSESFVSSYNEQFF. The sequenced DNA is TGTGCCAGCAGTGAAAGTTTCGTTAGCTCCTACAATGAGCAGTTCTTC.